These 8 T cell receptor beta chains came from one sample sequenced in a study of post-analysis software for immune sequencing data. Study results and limitations: Relative to controls, patients had about five TRBV segments at higher frequency, with TRBV5-6, TRBV5-1 and TRBV20-1 among these.

cDNA libraries of TCR beta carried unique molecular identifiers. TCRdb recomputed calls from the PCR reads with MiXCR, one row per CDR3 protein. Of 600,000 to 700,000 distinct CDR3 sequences in the sample, around 60% were seen once. No antigen has been identified for these receptors. The specimen sequenced was blood. Receptor source: a girl between 2 and 10 years old with multiple sclerosis.

The V call is TRBV6-2 or TRBV6-3, the J call TRBJ1-4; 7 bases line up with TRBD1. Germline V gene sequence: CDR1 MNHEY, CDR2 SVGEGT. The CDR3 loop spans 14 amino acids. Trimming at V came to 6 bases and at J to 8 bases, leaving 9 bases not matched to a gene. CDR3 residues: CASRTGSPNEKLFF. CDR3 nucleotide sequence: TGTGCCAGCAGGACAGGGTCGCCGAACGAAAAACTGTTTTTT.

The gene calls are TRBV12-3 or TRBV12-4 and TRBJ1-1; TRBD1 matches at 7 bases. The CDR3 totals 14 residues. V gave up 8 bases and J gave up 1 base; unmatched junction bases: 7. The CDR3 coding sequence is TGTGCCAGCGCGATTGGACAGGCGAACACTGAAGCTTTCTTT. Its translation is CASAIGQANTEAFF.

This chain connects TRBV20-1 to TRBJ2-7; 7 bases match TRBD1. The trim removed 2 bases at V and 3 bases at J, leaving 1 base unmatched. Per the germline V gene, CDR1 is DFQATT and CDR2 is SNEGSKA (reference sequence). CDR3 length: 12 residues. The DNA for the CDR3 is TGCAGTGCTAGATGGGACAGCTACGAGCAGTACTTC. This codes for CSARWDSYEQYF.

The chain recombines TRBV12-3 or TRBV12-4 with TRBJ2-1, with TRBD1 matching 10 bases. V shed 6 bases, J shed 9 bases, and the junction held 2 bases outside the gene matches. CDR3 length: 12 residues. DNA for the CDR3: TGTGCCAGCAGGACAGGGGGCGGTGAGCAGTTCTTC. Its translation is CASRTGGGEQFF.

This chain joins TRBV7-9 and TRBJ1-2, with unresolved D. Germline V gene lookup returns CDR1 SEHNR and CDR2 FQNEAQ (reference sequence). The CDR3 consists of 13 residues. V was clipped by 3 bases and J by 4 bases, with 9 bases between them. CDR3 residues: CASSFGTSYGYTF. The CDR3 DNA is TGTGCCAGCAGCTTTGGCACTTCCTATGGCTACACCTTC.

The V and J genes are TRBV6-6 and TRBJ1-2, with D possibly matching TRBD1 (6 bases). This CDR3 has 15 amino acids. Deletions cut 7 bases from V and 1 base from J, with 16 bases between. Germline V gene lookup returns CDR1 MNHNY and CDR2 SVGAGI (reference sequence). The CDR3 DNA reads as TGTGCCAGCACCCCTTACAGGGTAGATAACTATGGCTACACCTTC. Its translation: CASTPYRVDNYGYTF.

The DNA of the CDR3 is TGTGCCAGCAGCCCTTGGGACAGGGGGCTGGGGCAGCCCCAGCATTTT. Its translation is CASSPWDRGLGQPQHF. The V and J genes are TRBV7-9 and TRBJ1-5, with 12 positions matching TRBD1. The ends lost 5 bases at V and 7 bases at J; junction bases unmatched: 9. The CDR3 is 16 amino acids. Germline-derived CDR1 and CDR2 are SEHNR and FQNEAQ (reference sequence).

This clonotype has just a few counts. The chain recombines TRBV5-1 with TRBJ2-1; 9 nucleotides line up with TRBD2. The germline gives CDR1 SGHRS, CDR2 YFSETQ. V trimming: 3 bases; J trimming: 4 bases; junction bases outside the gene matches: 8. There are 16 residues in the CDR3. CDR3 nucleotides: TGCGCCAGCAGCTCCCAGACTAGCGGCAATTACAATGAGCAGTTCTTC. Translated, it gives CASSSQTSGNYNEQFF. The full variable domain, rest sourced from reference TRBV5-1 and TRBJ2-1, is KAGVTQTPRYLIKTRGQQVTLSCSPISGHRSVSWYQQTPGQGLQFLFEYFSETQRNKGNFPGRFSGRQFSNSRSEMNVSTLELGDSALYLCASSSQTSGNYNEQFFGPGTRLTVL.